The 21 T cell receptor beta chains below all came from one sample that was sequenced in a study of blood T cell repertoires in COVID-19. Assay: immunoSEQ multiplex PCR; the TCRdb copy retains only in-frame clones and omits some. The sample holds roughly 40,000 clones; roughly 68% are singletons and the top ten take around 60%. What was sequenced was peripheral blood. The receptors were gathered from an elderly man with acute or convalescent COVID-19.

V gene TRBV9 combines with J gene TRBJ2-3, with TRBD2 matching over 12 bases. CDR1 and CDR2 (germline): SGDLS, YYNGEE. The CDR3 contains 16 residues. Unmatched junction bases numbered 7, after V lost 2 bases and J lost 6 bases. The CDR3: CASSVGPSGRADTQYF. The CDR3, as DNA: TGTGCCAGCAGCGTCGGCCCTAGCGGGAGGGCCGATACGCAGTATTTT.

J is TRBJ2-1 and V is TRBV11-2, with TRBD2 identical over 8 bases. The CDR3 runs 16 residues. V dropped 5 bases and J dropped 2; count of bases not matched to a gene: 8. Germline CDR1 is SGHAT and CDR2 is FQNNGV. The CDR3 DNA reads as TGTGCCAGCAGCACTGGCCCGGGGGGGACCTACAATGAGCAGTTCTTC. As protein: CASSTGPGGTYNEQFF.

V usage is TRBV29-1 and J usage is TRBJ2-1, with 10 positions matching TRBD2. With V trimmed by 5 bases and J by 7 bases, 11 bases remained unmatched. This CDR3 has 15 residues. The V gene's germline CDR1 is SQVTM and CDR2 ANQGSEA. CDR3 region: CSVPGNLAGANEQFF. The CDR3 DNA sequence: TGCAGCGTTCCCGGTAATCTAGCGGGAGCGAATGAGCAGTTCTTC.

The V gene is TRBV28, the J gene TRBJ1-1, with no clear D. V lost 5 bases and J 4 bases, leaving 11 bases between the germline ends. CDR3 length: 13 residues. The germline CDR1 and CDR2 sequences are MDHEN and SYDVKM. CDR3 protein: CASSLRVGTEAFF. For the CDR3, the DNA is TGTGCCAGCAGTCTTCGGGTAGGCACTGAAGCTTTCTTT.

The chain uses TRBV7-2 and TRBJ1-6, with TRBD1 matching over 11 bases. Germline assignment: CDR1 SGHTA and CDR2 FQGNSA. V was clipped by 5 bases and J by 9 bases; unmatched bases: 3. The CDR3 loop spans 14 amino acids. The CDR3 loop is CASSLGTGGSPLHF. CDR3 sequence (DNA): TGTGCCAGCAGCCTCGGGACAGGGGGTTCACCCCTCCACTTT.

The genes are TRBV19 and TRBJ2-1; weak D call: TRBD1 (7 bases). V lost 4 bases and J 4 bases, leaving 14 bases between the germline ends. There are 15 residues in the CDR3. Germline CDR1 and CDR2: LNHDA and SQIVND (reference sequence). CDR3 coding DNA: TGTGCCAGTAGTACTCCCAGGGGGGATTACAATGAGCAGTTCTTC. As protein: CASSTPRGDYNEQFF. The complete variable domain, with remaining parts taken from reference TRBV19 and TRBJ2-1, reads DGGITQSPKYLFRKEGQNVTLSCEQNLNHDAMYWYRQDPGQGLRLIYYSQIVNDFQKGDIAEGYSVSREKKESFPLTVTSAQKNPTAFYLCASSTPRGDYNEQFFGPGTRLTVL.

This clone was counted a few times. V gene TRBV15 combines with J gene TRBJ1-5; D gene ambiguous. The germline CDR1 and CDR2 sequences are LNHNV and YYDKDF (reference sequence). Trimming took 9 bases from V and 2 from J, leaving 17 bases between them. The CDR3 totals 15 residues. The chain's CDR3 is CATTNGRLGNQPQHF. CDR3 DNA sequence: TGTGCCACTACTAACGGACGACTAGGCAATCAGCCCCAGCATTTT.

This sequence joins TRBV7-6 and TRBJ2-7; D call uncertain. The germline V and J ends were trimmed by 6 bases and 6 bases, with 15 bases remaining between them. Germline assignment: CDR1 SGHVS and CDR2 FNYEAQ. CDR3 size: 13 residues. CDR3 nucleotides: TGTGCCAGCAGTCCGGCCGGGTTTGGCGAGCAGTACTTC. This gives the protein CASSPAGFGEQYF.

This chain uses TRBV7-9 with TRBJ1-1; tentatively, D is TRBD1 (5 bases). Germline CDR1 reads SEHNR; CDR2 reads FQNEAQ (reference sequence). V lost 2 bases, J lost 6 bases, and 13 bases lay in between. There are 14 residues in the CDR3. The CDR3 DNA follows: TGTGCCAGCAGCTTACAAGGGGCCGGTTCTGAAGCTTTCTTT. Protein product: CASSLQGAGSEAFF.

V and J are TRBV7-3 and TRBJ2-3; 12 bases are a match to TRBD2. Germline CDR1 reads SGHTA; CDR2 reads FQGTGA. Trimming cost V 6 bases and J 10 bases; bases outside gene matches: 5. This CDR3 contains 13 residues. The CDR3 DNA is TGTGCCAGCAGATTGACTAGCGGGAGCCCGCAGTATTTT. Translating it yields CASRLTSGSPQYF.

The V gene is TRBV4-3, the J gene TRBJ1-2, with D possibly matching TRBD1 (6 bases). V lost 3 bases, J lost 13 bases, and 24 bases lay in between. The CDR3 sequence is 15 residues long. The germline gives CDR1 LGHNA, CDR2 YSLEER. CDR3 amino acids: CASSQDTRGSTYCTF. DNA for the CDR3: TGCGCCAGCAGCCAGGATACCAGGGGTAGTACGTATTGCACCTTC.

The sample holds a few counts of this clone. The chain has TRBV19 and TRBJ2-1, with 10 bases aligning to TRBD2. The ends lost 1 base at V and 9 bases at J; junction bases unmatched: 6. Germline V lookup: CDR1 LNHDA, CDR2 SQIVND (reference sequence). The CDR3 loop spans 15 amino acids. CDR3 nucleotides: TGTGCCAGTAGTATAGGGACTAGCGGCGTCGGTGAGCAGTTCTTC. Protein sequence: CASSIGTSGVGEQFF.

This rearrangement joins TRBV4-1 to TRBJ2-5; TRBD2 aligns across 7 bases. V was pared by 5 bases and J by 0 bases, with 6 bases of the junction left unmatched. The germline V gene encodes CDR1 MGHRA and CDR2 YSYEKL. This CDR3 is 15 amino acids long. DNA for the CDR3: TGCGCCAGCAGCTTAAGCGGGACGTACCAAGAGACCCAGTACTTC. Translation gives CASSLSGTYQETQYF.

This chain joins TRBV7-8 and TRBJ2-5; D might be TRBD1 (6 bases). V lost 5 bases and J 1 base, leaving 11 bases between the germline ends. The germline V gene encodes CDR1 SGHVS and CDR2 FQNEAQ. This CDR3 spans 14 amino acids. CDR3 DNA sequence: TGTGCCAGCAGCCCCAGGGGCCTCCAAGAGACCCAGTACTTC. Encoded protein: CASSPRGLQETQYF. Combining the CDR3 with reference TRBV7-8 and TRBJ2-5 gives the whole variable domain GAGVSQSPRYKVAKRGQDVALRCDPISGHVSLFWYQQALGQGPEFLTYFQNEAQLDKSGLPSDRFFAERPEGSVSTLKIQRTQQEDSAVYLCASSPRGLQETQYFGPGTRLLVL.

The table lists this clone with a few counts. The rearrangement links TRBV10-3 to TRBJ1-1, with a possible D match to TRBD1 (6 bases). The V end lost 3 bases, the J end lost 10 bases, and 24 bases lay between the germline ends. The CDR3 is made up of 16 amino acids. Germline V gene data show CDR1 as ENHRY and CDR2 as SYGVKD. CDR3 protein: CAISDPGTQALGGAFF. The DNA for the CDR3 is TGTGCCATCAGTGACCCCGGGACGCAGGCCCTAGGGGGAGCTTTCTTT.

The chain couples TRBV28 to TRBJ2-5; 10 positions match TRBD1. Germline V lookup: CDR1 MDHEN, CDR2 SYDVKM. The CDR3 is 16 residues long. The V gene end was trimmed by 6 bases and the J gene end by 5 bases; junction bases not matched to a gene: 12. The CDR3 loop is CASSPPGQGMVETQYF. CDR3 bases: TGTGCCAGCAGCCCCCCGGGACAGGGGATGGTGGAGACCCAGTACTTC.

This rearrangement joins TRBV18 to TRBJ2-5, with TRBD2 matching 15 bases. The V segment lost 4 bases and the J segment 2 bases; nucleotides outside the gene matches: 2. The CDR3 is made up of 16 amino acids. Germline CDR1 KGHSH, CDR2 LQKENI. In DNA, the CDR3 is TGTGCCAGCTCACGTGGACTAGCGGGAGGGCAAGAGACCCAGTACTTC. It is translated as CASSRGLAGGQETQYF. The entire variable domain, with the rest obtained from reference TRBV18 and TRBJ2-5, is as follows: NAGVMQNPRHLVRRRGQEARLRCSPMKGHSHVYWYRQLPEEGLKFMVYLQKENIIDESGMPKERFSAEFPKEGPSILRIQQVVRGDSAAYFCASSRGLAGGQETQYFGPGTRLLVL.

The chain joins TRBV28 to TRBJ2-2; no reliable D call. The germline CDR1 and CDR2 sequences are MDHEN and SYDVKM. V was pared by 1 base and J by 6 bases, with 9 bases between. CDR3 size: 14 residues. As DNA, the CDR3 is TGTGCCAGCAGTTTATTAGTGATAGCCGGGGAGCTGTTTTTT. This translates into CASSLLVIAGELFF.

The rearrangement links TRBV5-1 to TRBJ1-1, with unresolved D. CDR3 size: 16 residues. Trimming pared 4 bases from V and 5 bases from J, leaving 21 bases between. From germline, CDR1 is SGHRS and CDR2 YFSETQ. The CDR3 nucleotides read TGCGCCAGCAGCCCCGAGGGTCCGTCTAGGTGGACTGAAGCTTTCTTT. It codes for CASSPEGPSRWTEAFF.

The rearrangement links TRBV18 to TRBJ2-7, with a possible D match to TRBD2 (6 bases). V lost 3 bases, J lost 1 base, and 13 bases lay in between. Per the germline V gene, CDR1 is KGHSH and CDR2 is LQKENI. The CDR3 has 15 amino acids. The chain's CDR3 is CASSPDLASSYEQYF. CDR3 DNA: TGTGCCAGCTCACCCGACCTAGCGTCGTCCTACGAGCAGTACTTC.

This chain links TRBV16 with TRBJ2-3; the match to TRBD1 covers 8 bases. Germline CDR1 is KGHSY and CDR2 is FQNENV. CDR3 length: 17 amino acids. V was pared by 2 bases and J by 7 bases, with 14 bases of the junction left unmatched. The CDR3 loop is CASSQRIGQGASNTQYF. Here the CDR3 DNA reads TGTGCCAGCAGCCAAAGAATCGGGCAGGGGGCTTCAAATACGCAGTATTTT.